Following are 21 T cell receptor beta chains from one sample sequenced in a study of cytomegalovirus exposure and HLA in healthy donors (dated by TCRdb to the late 2010s). Libraries were built with the immunoSEQ multiplex PCR assay. For the multiplex PCR, a mixture combining 60 forward primers for TCR Vbeta segments and 13 reverse primers for TCR Jbeta segments was used. TCRdb mirrors the immuneACCESS table, restricted to in-frame sequences. Some clones are absent from its copies; in checked studies, under half trace to an unresolved V gene, and the reason for the others is unknown. Present in this sample are 85,000 to 130,000 clones, approximately 85% of which were seen just once. The ten largest clones represent 1.5% to 2% of the sample. Source material: PBMCs. The receptor set was obtained from a man aged 45-60 years in good health and CMV-seronegative.

The V call is TRBV2, the J call TRBJ2-6, with no clear D. The V gene lost 7 bases and the J gene lost 4 bases, with 11 bases spanning the gap. CDR1 SNHLY and CDR2 FYNNEI come from the germline V gene. CDR3 length: 14 amino acids. CDR3 coding DNA: TGTGCCAGCATGGGCGTTAAGGGGGCCAACGTCCTGACTTTC. It encodes CASMGVKGANVLTF.

The rearrangement uses TRBV5-1 and TRBJ2-5, with TRBD2 identical over 8 bases. CDR1 and CDR2 (germline): SGHRS, YFSETQ. With V trimmed by 10 bases and J by 2 bases, 13 bases remained unmatched. CDR3 size: 15 residues. Written as DNA, the CDR3 is TGCGCCGCCCAGAGGACGGGGGGGCTTCAAGAGACCCAGTACTTC. It codes for CAAQRTGGLQETQYF.

The V call is TRBV5-4, the J call TRBJ1-1; D ambiguous. Germline CDR1 is SGHNT and CDR2 is YYREEE (reference sequence). Between the trimmed V and J ends, which lost 0 bases and 2 bases, there was a span of 14 bases. The CDR3 sequence is 16 residues long. The CDR3 DNA is TGTGCCAGCAGCTTGGGATATTTGGGCGCTAACACTGAAGCTTTCTTT. This encodes CASSLGYLGANTEAFF.

CDR3 DNA: TGTGCCAGCAGTCGACCGGGACAGGGGGGAACTGAAGCTTTCTTT. This translates into CASSRPGQGGTEAFF. This chain connects TRBV6-5 to TRBJ1-1; 11 positions agree with TRBD1. Germline values: CDR1 MNHEY, CDR2 SVGAGI. The CDR3 length is 15 residues. V was pared by 5 bases and J by 5 bases, with 7 bases of the junction left unmatched.

The V gene is TRBV27, the J gene TRBJ1-1; possibly TRBD1 for D (5 bases). V was cut by 8 bases and J by 10 bases, with 20 bases left in between. The CDR3 contains 13 residues. Germline V lookup: CDR1 MNHEY, CDR2 SMNVEV (reference sequence). This CDR3 is CASRVVPGMSAFF. The CDR3 DNA follows: TGTGCCAGCCGGGTAGTCCCAGGGATGTCAGCTTTCTTT.

The V gene is TRBV7-9, the J gene TRBJ2-1; 8 bases match TRBD1. This CDR3 contains 13 residues. Germline V lookup: CDR1 SEHNR, CDR2 FQNEAQ (reference sequence). Trimming took 7 bases from V and 7 from J; bases not matched to a gene: 6. The CDR3: CASTQGAFNEQFF. The CDR3 DNA reads as TGTGCCAGCACCCAGGGGGCATTTAATGAGCAGTTCTTC.

The chain has TRBV27 and TRBJ2-7; 7 nucleotides align to TRBD2. The CDR3 sequence is 14 residues long. Losses at the gene ends were 6 bases for V and 5 bases for J; bases not matched to a gene: 10. Germline CDR1 and CDR2: MNHEY and SMNVEV (reference sequence). CDR3 nucleotides: TGTGCCAGCAGACCGGGACTACTCCACCACGAGCAGTACTTC. Its translation is CASRPGLLHHEQYF.

V gene TRBV25-1 combines with J gene TRBJ2-7; 9 positions agree with TRBD1. V shed 4 bases, J shed 3 bases, and the junction held 7 bases outside the gene matches. This CDR3 is built from 15 residues. CDR1 is MGHDK and CDR2 is SYGVNS in the germline V gene. This CDR3 reads CASSGPGQGLYEQYF. The CDR3 coding sequence is TGTGCCAGCAGTGGTCCGGGACAGGGCCTCTACGAGCAGTACTTC.

The rearrangement links TRBV5-4 to TRBJ2-3, with 12 nucleotides matching TRBD2. The germline V gene encodes CDR1 SGHNT and CDR2 YYREEE (reference sequence). There are 18 residues in the CDR3. With 3 bases clipped from V and 4 bases from J, the junction kept 12 bases outside the gene matches. CDR3 residues: CASSSLGLAGGWSDTQYF. CDR3 coding DNA: TGTGCCAGCAGCTCTCTCGGTCTAGCGGGGGGGTGGTCAGATACGCAGTATTTT. The whole variable domain, remainder taken from reference TRBV5-4 and TRBJ2-3, is ETGVTQSPTHLIKTRGQQVTLRCSSQSGHNTVSWYQQALGQGPQFIFQYYREEENGRGNFPPRFSGLQFPNYSSELNVNALELDDSALYLCASSSLGLAGGWSDTQYFGPGTRLTVL.

This clone was detected once. The V gene is TRBV5-1, the J gene TRBJ1-2; D is undetermined. CDR3 size: 16 residues. Between the trimmed V and J ends, which lost 0 bases and 0 bases, there was a span of 12 bases. Per germline, CDR1 SGHRS and CDR2 YFSETQ. CDR3 amino acids: CASSLESRTTNYGYTF. The CDR3 nucleotides are TGCGCCAGCAGCTTGGAAAGCCGAACTACTAACTATGGCTACACCTTC.

The table lists this clone with a few counts. The chain recombines TRBV14 with TRBJ2-7, with no clear D. The CDR3 spans 11 residues. Trimming removed 4 bases at V and 3 bases at J, with 4 bases between. Germline CDR1 is SGHDN and CDR2 is FVKESK. CDR3 bases: TGTGCCAGCAGCCGTCGCTACGAGCAGTACTTC. This translates into CASSRRYEQYF.

The rearrangement links TRBV6-5 to TRBJ1-3; TRBD1 matches 7 bases. The length of the CDR3 is 14 residues. The V segment lost 5 bases and the J segment 3 bases; nucleotides outside the gene matches: 4. CDR1 MNHEY and CDR2 SVGAGI come from the germline V gene. The CDR3 DNA reads as TGTGCCAGCAGTACGGGACAGCTTGGAAACACCATATATTTT. Translating gives CASSTGQLGNTIYF.

This rearrangement joins TRBV5-4 to TRBJ2-1; D is unclear. Germline CDR1 SGHNT, CDR2 YYREEE (reference sequence). CDR3 length: 16 residues. Trimming took off 3 bases at V and 0 bases at J, with 13 bases between the two ends. CDR3 residues: CASSYPPPSSYNEQFF. The CDR3 DNA is TGTGCCAGCAGCTACCCACCCCCGAGCTCCTACAATGAGCAGTTCTTC. Together with reference TRBV5-4 and TRBJ2-1, the CDR3 gives the full variable domain: ETGVTQSPTHLIKTRGQQVTLRCSSQSGHNTVSWYQQALGQGPQFIFQYYREEENGRGNFPPRFSGLQFPNYSSELNVNALELDDSALYLCASSYPPPSSYNEQFFGPGTRLTVL.

The DNA of the CDR3 is TGTGCCAGCAGCCCACAGGGGAGCAGCAATCAGCCCCAGCATTTT. Its translation: CASSPQGSSNQPQHF. The rearrangement uses TRBV6-6 and TRBJ1-5; 7 bases are a match to TRBD1. Germline V CDR1 and CDR2: MNHNY, SVGAGI (reference sequence). After removal of 6 bases from V and 1 base from J, the junction contained 6 bases not matched to a gene. The CDR3 is 15 amino acids.

This chain links TRBV13 with TRBJ2-1, with D possibly TRBD1 on 5 matching bases. There are 15 residues in the CDR3. V was pared by 1 base and J by 8 bases, with 15 bases between. Germline V lookup: CDR1 PRHDT, CDR2 FYEKMQ (reference sequence). The CDR3 spells CASSLEGPGSDEQFF. CDR3 sequence (DNA): TGTGCCAGCAGCTTAGAGGGGCCGGGTTCCGATGAGCAGTTCTTC.

The CDR3 sequence: CASSSNRDNYGYTF. The CDR3 DNA reads as TGTGCCAGCAGTTCTAACAGGGATAACTATGGCTACACCTTC. The genes are TRBV6-6 and TRBJ1-2, with D possibly TRBD1 on 6 matching bases. The germline V gene has CDR1 MNHNY and CDR2 SVGAGI (reference sequence). The CDR3 is 14 amino acids. The ends were cut back, 4 bases at V and 1 base at J, with 10 bases in the middle.

V and J are TRBV30 and TRBJ2-7; 11 nucleotides align to TRBD1. Germline V gene data show CDR1 as GTSNPN and CDR2 as SVGIG (reference sequence). CDR3 length: 13 residues. V was pared by 5 bases and J by 0 bases, with 0 bases of the junction left unmatched. CDR3 bases: TGTGCCTGGGGGACAGGGGGCTCCTACGAGCAGTACTTC. It codes for CAWGTGGSYEQYF.

Notes on this clone: A junction end diverges from the germline sequence, so it may reflect a read error. V and J are TRBV6-4 and TRBJ1-6; a possible D gene is TRBD1 (5 bases). The CDR3 runs to 10 residues. Germline V gene data show CDR1 as MRHNA and CDR2 as SNTAGT. The chain's CDR3 is CASSRQDTDF. CDR3 coding DNA: TGTGCCAGCAGTAGGCAGGACACTGACTTT.

CDR3 DNA sequence: TGTGCCAGCTGGGAGAGTGATACGCAGTATTTT. Protein product: CASWESDTQYF. This chain links TRBV18 with TRBJ2-3, with D possibly TRBD2 on 5 matching bases. Germline-derived CDR1 and CDR2 are KGHSH and LQKENI. Deletions cut 7 bases from V and 6 bases from J, with 8 bases between. The CDR3 totals 11 residues.

This clone was detected only a few times. The rearrangement joins TRBV5-4 to TRBJ2-3; 11 positions agree with TRBD1. This CDR3 contains 14 residues. V trimming: 4 bases; J trimming: 4 bases; junction bases outside the gene matches: 2. Germline V lookup: CDR1 SGHNT, CDR2 YYREEE (reference sequence). The CDR3 nucleotides are TGTGCCAGCAGCCGGGGACAGGGGGCAGATACGCAGTATTTT. Translation gives CASSRGQGADTQYF.

This clone was detected only a few times. The chain is built from TRBV25-1 and TRBJ2-5, with 8 positions matching TRBD2. Unmatched junction bases numbered 6, after V lost 7 bases and J lost 2 bases. Germline CDR1 reads MGHDK; CDR2 reads SYGVNS. The CDR3 sequence is 14 residues long. The CDR3 DNA is TGTGCCAGCATAAGAGCGGGGGTGCAAGAGACCCAGTACTTC. This codes for CASIRAGVQETQYF.